Each of the 30 T cell receptor beta chains below was sequenced from the same sample in a study of PD-1 blockade in classical Hodgkin lymphoma. The method was immunoSEQ multiplex PCR; TCRdb's version includes in-frame clones alone and lacks a portion of them. The table records some 15,000 clones, approximately 80% of them present only once. Following autologous stem cell transplantation, relapse occurred in every patient, and exposure to brentuximab vedotin varied. Sequenced here: peripheral blood mononuclear cells (PBMCs), sampled before the second cycle of nivolumab. Receptors were obtained from a human donor with classical Hodgkin lymphoma.

The V gene is TRBV27, the J gene TRBJ2-1; D gene unclear. The germline V gene has CDR1 MNHEY and CDR2 SMNVEV (reference sequence). V was pared by 6 bases and J by 3 bases, with 3 bases between. CDR3 length equals 11 residues. CDR3 sequence reads: CASRNYNEQFF. The CDR3, as DNA: TGTGCCAGCAGAAACTACAATGAGCAGTTCTTC.

The J gene is TRBJ1-6, the V gene TRBV9; D is uncertain. Trimming took off 1 base at V and 11 bases at J, with 13 bases between the two ends. This CDR3 is 14 amino acids long. The germline V gene has CDR1 SGDLS and CDR2 YYNGEE. The DNA for the CDR3 is TGTGCCAGCAGCGTAAGGACTAGTGGTGCACCCCTCCACTTT. This translates into CASSVRTSGAPLHF. Full variable domain (missing parts from reference TRBV9 and TRBJ1-6): DSGVTQTPKHLITATGQRVTLRCSPRSGDLSVYWYQQSLDQGLQFLIQYYNGEERAKGNILERFSAQQFPDLHSELNLSSLELGDSALYFCASSVRTSGAPLHFGNGTRLTVT.

The chain joins TRBV6-6 to TRBJ2-4, with TRBD1 matching over 9 bases. V lost 4 bases to trimming and J lost 0 bases; unmatched junction nucleotides: 4. Looked up from germline, CDR1 is MNHNY and CDR2 is SVGAGI (reference sequence). CDR3 length equals 16 residues. The CDR3 spells CASSFRQGVAKNIQYF. In DNA, the CDR3 is TGTGCCAGCAGTTTCCGACAGGGGGTAGCCAAAAACATTCAGTACTTC.

The chain has TRBV7-9 and TRBJ2-2, with 11 bases lining up with TRBD2. Germline-derived CDR1 and CDR2 are SEHNR and FQNEAQ (reference sequence). The CDR3 totals 15 residues. Losses at the gene ends were 3 bases for V and 8 bases for J; bases not matched to a gene: 5. The CDR3 region has the DNA TGTGCCAGCAGCTTGGCTAGCGGGGGGCCTGGGGAGCTGTTTTTT. Encoded protein: CASSLASGGPGELFF.

V gene TRBV16 combines with J gene TRBJ2-2; TRBD1 is a possible D gene (6 bases). CDR3 size: 15 residues. V lost 2 bases, J lost 1 base, and 8 bases lay in between. Germline lookup yields CDR1 KGHSY and CDR2 FQNENV. CDR3: CASSQIQGNTGELFF. The CDR3 nucleotides are TGTGCCAGCAGCCAAATACAGGGGAACACCGGGGAGCTGTTTTTT.

The genes are TRBV6-6 and TRBJ1-4; the match to TRBD1 covers 8 bases. Germline V gene sequence: CDR1 MNHNY, CDR2 SVGAGI (reference sequence). This CDR3 is built from 16 residues. J was trimmed by 7 bases and V by 0 bases; bases with no gene match: 7. The CDR3 sequence is CASSYSGWQGAEKLFF. CDR3 sequence (DNA): TGTGCCAGCAGTTACTCGGGGTGGCAGGGGGCTGAAAAACTGTTTTTT.

This clone was detected only a few times. This CDR3 reads CASRKGLAGSSYEQYF. The CDR3 DNA reads TGTGCCAGTAGGAAAGGACTAGCGGGAAGCTCCTACGAGCAGTACTTC. The rearrangement links TRBV19 to TRBJ2-7; 12 nucleotides match TRBD2. The CDR3 extends over 16 amino acids. Per the germline V gene, CDR1 is LNHDA and CDR2 is SQIVND (reference sequence). V trimming: 6 bases; J trimming: 0 bases; junction bases outside the gene matches: 6.

CDR3 region: CASSLVGTENQPQHF. The CDR3 bases are TGTGCCAGCAGCTTAGTAGGGACAGAGAATCAGCCCCAGCATTTT. V gene TRBV7-8 combines with J gene TRBJ1-5; 7 nucleotides match TRBD1. The CDR3 covers 15 residues. The ends lost 1 base at V and 4 bases at J; junction bases unmatched: 4. Per germline, CDR1 SGHVS and CDR2 FQNEAQ. Variable domain in full (rest from reference TRBV7-8 and TRBJ1-5): GAGVSQSPRYKVAKRGQDVALRCDPISGHVSLFWYQQALGQGPEFLTYFQNEAQLDKSGLPSDRFFAERPEGSVSTLKIQRTQQEDSAVYLCASSLVGTENQPQHFGDGTRLSIL.

The chain employs TRBV6-6 and TRBJ2-3; D gene unclear. This CDR3 region has 15 residues. The ends were cut back, 6 bases at V and 2 bases at J, with 15 bases in the middle. Germline V lookup: CDR1 MNHNY, CDR2 SVGAGI (reference sequence). CDR3 sequence (DNA): TGTGCCAGCAGCCCCCGGCATTCCAACACAGATACGCAGTATTTT. It yields the protein CASSPRHSNTDTQYF.

In its sample, this clone was seen a few times. V is TRBV7-9 and J is TRBJ1-5; D unresolved. Per germline, CDR1 SEHNR and CDR2 FQNEAQ (reference sequence). The CDR3 totals 14 residues. V was cut by 1 base and J by 6 bases, with 10 bases left in between. CDR3 sequence reads: CASSLGRDLQPQHF. The CDR3 DNA follows: TGTGCCAGCAGCTTAGGTAGGGATCTTCAGCCCCAGCATTTT. Variable domain in full (rest from reference TRBV7-9 and TRBJ1-5): DTGVSQNPRHKITKRGQNVTFRCDPISEHNRLYWYRQTLGQGPEFLTYFQNEAQLEKSRLLSDRFSAERPKGSFSTLEIQRTEQGDSAMYLCASSLGRDLQPQHFGDGTRLSIL.

The chain uses TRBV5-1 and TRBJ2-3, with D hard to call. The CDR3 runs 16 residues. Germline V gene sequence: CDR1 SGHRS, CDR2 YFSETQ. Between the trimmed V and J ends, which lost 5 bases and 3 bases, there was a span of 19 bases. CDR3 region: CASRILRSPPTDTQYF. CDR3 nucleotide sequence: TGCGCCAGCAGAATACTTAGATCCCCTCCGACAGATACGCAGTATTTT.

The rearrangement links TRBV27 to TRBJ2-7; D possibly matches TRBD1 or TRBD2 (7 bases each). Looked up from germline, CDR1 is MNHEY and CDR2 is SMNVEV (reference sequence). CDR3 size: 16 residues. V lost 3 bases, J lost 0 bases, and 15 bases lay in between. CDR3 sequence reads: CASSFSGGGYSYEQYF. Written as DNA, the CDR3 is TGTGCCAGCAGTTTCTCAGGGGGGGGATACTCCTACGAGCAGTACTTC.

V gene TRBV5-3 combines with J gene TRBJ2-7; D might be TRBD2 (5 bases). TRBV5-3 qualifies as an ORF whose function is uncertain. CDR3 length equals 19 residues. Trimming cost V 0 bases and J 0 bases, with 22 bases left between them. CDR3 amino acids: CARSLAVDYFPIYSYEQYF. The CDR3 bases are TGTGCCAGAAGCTTGGCCGTTGACTACTTCCCCATCTACTCCTACGAGCAGTACTTC.

This chain links TRBV4-2 with TRBJ1-2, with TRBD1 matching 8 bases. CDR3 length: 15 residues. CDR1 and CDR2 (germline): LGHNA, YNFKEQ. V lost 5 bases to trimming and J lost 4 bases; unmatched junction nucleotides: 9. The CDR3 is CASSWGGDRRYGYTF. For the CDR3, the DNA is TGTGCCAGCAGCTGGGGAGGGGACAGGCGCTATGGCTACACCTTC.

The chain joins TRBV6-1 to TRBJ1-4; 8 nucleotides align to TRBD1. Trimming at V came to 4 bases and at J to 3 bases, leaving 7 bases not matched to a gene. The CDR3 sequence is 16 residues long. CDR1 is MNHNS and CDR2 is SASEGT in the germline V gene. The CDR3 nucleotides read TGTGCCAGCAGTGTATTCCGGACAGGGTCTAATGAAAAACTGTTTTTT. It encodes CASSVFRTGSNEKLFF.

V and J are TRBV4-2 and TRBJ1-4; the match to TRBD1 covers 10 bases. The CDR3 has 17 residues. V lost 1 base, J lost 0 bases, and 2 bases stayed unmatched. CDR1 LGHNA and CDR2 YNFKEQ come from the germline V gene. As DNA, the CDR3 is TGTGCCAGCAGCCAAGGGGGACAGGGGACAACTAATGAAAAACTGTTTTTT. Protein product: CASSQGGQGTTNEKLFF.

The J gene is TRBJ1-4, the V gene TRBV25-1, with D hard to call. The CDR3 runs to 11 residues. Germline CDR1 reads MGHDK; CDR2 reads SYGVNS. The V end lost 7 bases, the J end lost 7 bases, and 7 bases lay between the germline ends. This CDR3 is CASKIGEKLFF. The CDR3 DNA reads as TGTGCCAGCAAGATCGGTGAAAAACTGTTTTTT.

The rearrangement links TRBV2 to TRBJ2-7, with 9 nucleotides matching TRBD2. Germline V gives CDR1 SNHLY, CDR2 FYNNEI. CDR3 length: 18 amino acids. With V trimmed by 4 bases and J by 0 bases, 13 bases remained unmatched. The CDR3 DNA is TGTGCCAGCAGTGTTGAGATGGATCTAGCGGGGAACTCCTACGAGCAGTACTTC. Translated: CASSVEMDLAGNSYEQYF.

V gene TRBV5-1 combines with J gene TRBJ1-1, with 9 nucleotides matching TRBD1. The CDR3 totals 14 residues. From germline, CDR1 is SGHRS and CDR2 YFSETQ. After removal of 4 bases from V and 4 bases from J, the junction contained 5 bases not matched to a gene. The CDR3 here is CASSLGQGGTEAFF. CDR3 DNA: TGCGCCAGCAGCCTGGGACAGGGAGGCACTGAAGCTTTCTTT. The full variable domain, with the rest looked up from reference TRBV5-1 and TRBJ1-1, is KAGVTQTPRYLIKTRGQQVTLSCSPISGHRSVSWYQQTPGQGLQFLFEYFSETQRNKGNFPGRFSGRQFSNSRSEMNVSTLELGDSALYLCASSLGQGGTEAFFGQGTRLTVV.

V gene TRBV20-1 combines with J gene TRBJ1-2, with no clear D. V shed 7 bases and J shed 2 bases, with 5 bases lying between them. Germline V gene lookup returns CDR1 DFQATT and CDR2 SNEGSKA (reference sequence). CDR3 size: 10 residues. CDR3 loop: CSVSNYGYTF. For the CDR3, the DNA is TGCAGTGTATCGAACTATGGCTACACCTTC.

The chain employs TRBV18 and TRBJ2-2; 7 bases fit TRBD1. Per germline, CDR1 KGHSH and CDR2 LQKENI. This CDR3 is built from 16 residues. V shed 5 bases and J 4 bases; nucleotides not matched to a gene: 10. CDR3 bases: TGTGCCAGCTCATCCTCGACAGGGATGAGCACCGGGGAGCTGTTTTTT. Protein sequence: CASSSSTGMSTGELFF.

The gene calls are TRBV7-2 and TRBJ2-1, with 8 positions matching TRBD1. The germline gives CDR1 SGHTA, CDR2 FQGNSA. Losses at the gene ends were 6 bases for V and 5 bases for J; bases not matched to a gene: 12. The CDR3 contains 16 residues. The DNA for the CDR3 is TGTGCCAGCAGTCCAGAGGGAACAGGGGGTGACAATGAGCAGTTCTTC. This codes for CASSPEGTGGDNEQFF.

This chain uses TRBV18 with TRBJ2-5, with 7 nucleotides matching TRBD1. The length of the CDR3 is 17 residues. Per the germline V gene, CDR1 is KGHSH and CDR2 is LQKENI. The V segment lost 0 bases and the J segment 2 bases; nucleotides outside the gene matches: 9. In DNA form, the CDR3 reads TGTGCCAGCTCACCACCCGCGTCTGGGACAGTACAAGAGACCCAGTACTTC. This encodes CASSPPASGTVQETQYF.

V and J are TRBV11-1 and TRBJ1-1, with D hard to call. V dropped 4 bases and J dropped 2 bases, with 11 bases sitting between them. The CDR3 is 14 amino acids. Germline CDR1 and CDR2: SGHAT and FQDESV (reference sequence). The CDR3 protein is CASSYPQRNTEAFF. The CDR3 DNA reads as TGTGCCAGCAGCTACCCTCAACGCAACACTGAAGCTTTCTTT.

V usage is TRBV6-6 and J usage is TRBJ2-4, with 12 bases matching TRBD1. From germline, CDR1 is MNHNY and CDR2 SVGAGI (reference sequence). Trimming took 2 bases from V and 9 from J; bases not matched to a gene: 8. The CDR3 extends over 16 amino acids. The CDR3 region is CASSYAGQGAGGIQYF. CDR3 in DNA: TGTGCCAGCAGTTACGCGGGACAGGGGGCGGGAGGCATTCAGTACTTC.

Details on this clone: One end of the junction is discordant with germline, which a read error may explain. The gene calls are TRBV7-8 and TRBJ2-7; D gene uncertain. CDR1 and CDR2 (germline): SGHVS, FQNEAQ. The CDR3 loop spans 12 amino acids. In DNA form, the CDR3 reads TGTGCCAGCAGCTTAGTGGGCAGGCCGGGCGTCTTC. Its translation: CASSLVGRPGVF.

The rearrangement uses TRBV6-5 and TRBJ2-2; the match to TRBD2 covers 7 bases. The germline V gene has CDR1 MNHEY and CDR2 SVGAGI. Trimming at V came to 2 bases and at J to 0 bases, leaving 0 bases not matched to a gene. There are 15 residues in the CDR3. The CDR3 region is CASSYGLANTGELFF. DNA for the CDR3: TGTGCCAGCAGTTACGGACTAGCGAACACCGGGGAGCTGTTTTTT.

The chain links TRBV10-3 to TRBJ1-2, with 7 nucleotides matching TRBD1. V lost 9 bases, J lost 1 base, and 5 bases stayed unmatched. The germline V gene has CDR1 ENHRY and CDR2 SYGVKD. The CDR3 length is 13 residues. Written as DNA, the CDR3 is TGTGCCATTTCTGGGACAGATAACTATGGCTACACCTTC. This sequence encodes CAISGTDNYGYTF.

The chain joins TRBV19 to TRBJ1-1, with D maybe TRBD1 (5 bases). CDR3 length equals 13 residues. Trimming pared 5 bases from V and 3 bases from J, leaving 10 bases between. Germline assignment: CDR1 LNHDA and CDR2 SQIVND (reference sequence). CDR3 nucleotide sequence: TGTGCCAGTAGTCTTCGGGGGGACACTGAAGCTTTCTTT. Its protein product is CASSLRGDTEAFF.

The chain recombines TRBV7-8 with TRBJ1-1; D is unclear. The CDR3 is 14 amino acids. The V end lost 1 base, the J end lost 1 base, and 7 bases lay between the germline ends. CDR1 and CDR2 (germline): SGHVS, FQNEAQ. CDR3 sequence: CASSLGRGNTEAFF. The DNA of the CDR3 is TGTGCCAGCAGCTTAGGCCGGGGGAACACTGAAGCTTTCTTT.